The clone carrying this T cell receptor beta chain was observed a handful of times. Antigen: not known. The sample is drawn from a study of OX40 agonist ivuxolimab in advanced cancers. Study conclusions and caveats: At doses 0.1 to 3.0 mg/kg, CD4+ and CD8+ clones expanded.

V lost 6 bases, J lost 0 bases, and 8 bases lay in between. Germline assignment: CDR1 SNHLY and CDR2 FYNNEI. This CDR3 contains 14 residues. Assay: immunoSEQ multiplex PCR; the TCRdb copy retains only in-frame clones and omits some. This sample yields about 70,000 clones, of which 70% to 90% are seen a single time; around 2.8% belongs to the top ten. The sample consisted of CD4+ or CD8+ T cells sorted from blood, taken in a trial of the OX40 agonist ivuxolimab. V gene TRBV2 combines with J gene TRBJ1-4; D not certain. The receptor was isolated from an adult with an advanced solid tumor such as melanoma, head and neck, liver or kidney cancer. The CDR3 is CASRIQATNEKLFF. The CDR3 DNA sequence: TGTGCCAGCAGGATCCAGGCAACTAATGAAAAACTGTTTTTT.